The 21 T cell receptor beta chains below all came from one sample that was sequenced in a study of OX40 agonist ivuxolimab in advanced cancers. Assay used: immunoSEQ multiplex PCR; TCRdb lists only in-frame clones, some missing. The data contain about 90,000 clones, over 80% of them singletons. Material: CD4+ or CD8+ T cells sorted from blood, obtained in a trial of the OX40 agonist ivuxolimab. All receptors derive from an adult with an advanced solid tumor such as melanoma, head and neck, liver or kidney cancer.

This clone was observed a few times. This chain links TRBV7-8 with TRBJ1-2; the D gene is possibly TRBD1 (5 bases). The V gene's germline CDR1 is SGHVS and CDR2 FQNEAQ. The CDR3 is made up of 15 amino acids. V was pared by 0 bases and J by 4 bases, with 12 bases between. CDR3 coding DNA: TGTGCCAGCAGCTTAGCACGGTCAGGGAGCTATGGCTACACCTTC. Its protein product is CASSLARSGSYGYTF. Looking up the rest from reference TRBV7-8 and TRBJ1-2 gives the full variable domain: GAGVSQSPRYKVAKRGQDVALRCDPISGHVSLFWYQQALGQGPEFLTYFQNEAQLDKSGLPSDRFFAERPEGSVSTLKIQRTQQEDSAVYLCASSLARSGSYGYTFGSGTRLTVV.

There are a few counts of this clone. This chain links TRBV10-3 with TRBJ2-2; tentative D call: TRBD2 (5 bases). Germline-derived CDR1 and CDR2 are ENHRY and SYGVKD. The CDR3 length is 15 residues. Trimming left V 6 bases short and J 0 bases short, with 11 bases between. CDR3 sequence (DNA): TGTGCCATCAGAGACTCCGGGACGAACACCGGGGAGCTGTTTTTT. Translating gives CAIRDSGTNTGELFF.

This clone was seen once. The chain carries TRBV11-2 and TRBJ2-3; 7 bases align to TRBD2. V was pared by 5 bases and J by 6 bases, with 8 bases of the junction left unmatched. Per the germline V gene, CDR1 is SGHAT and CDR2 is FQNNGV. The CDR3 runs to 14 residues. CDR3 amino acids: CASSLRAGDDTQYF. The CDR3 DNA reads TGTGCCAGCAGCCTTAGGGCGGGGGATGATACGCAGTATTTT.

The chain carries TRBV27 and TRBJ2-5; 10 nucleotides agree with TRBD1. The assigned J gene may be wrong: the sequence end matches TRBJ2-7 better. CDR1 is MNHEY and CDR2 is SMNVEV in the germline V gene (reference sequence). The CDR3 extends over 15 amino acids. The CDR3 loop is CASRVTGGGSYEQYF. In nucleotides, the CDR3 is TGTGCCAGCAGGGTGACAGGGGGCGGATCCTACGAGCAGTACTTC.

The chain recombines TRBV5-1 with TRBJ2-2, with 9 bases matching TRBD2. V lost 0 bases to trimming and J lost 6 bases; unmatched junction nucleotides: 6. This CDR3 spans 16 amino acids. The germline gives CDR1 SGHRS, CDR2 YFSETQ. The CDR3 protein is CASSLVVAGDAGELFF. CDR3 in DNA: TGCGCCAGCAGCTTGGTTGTAGCGGGAGACGCCGGGGAGCTGTTTTTT.

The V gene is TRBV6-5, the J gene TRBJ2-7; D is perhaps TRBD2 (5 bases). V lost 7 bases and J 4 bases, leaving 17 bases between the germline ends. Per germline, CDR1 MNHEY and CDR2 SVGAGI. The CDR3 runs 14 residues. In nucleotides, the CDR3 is TGTGCCAGCACCACCACCGCGGGCGATTACGAGCAGTACTTC. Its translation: CASTTTAGDYEQYF.

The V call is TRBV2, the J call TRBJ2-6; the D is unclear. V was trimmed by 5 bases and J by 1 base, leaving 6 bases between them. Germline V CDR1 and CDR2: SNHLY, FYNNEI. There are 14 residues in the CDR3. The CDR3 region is CASSPPSGANVLTF. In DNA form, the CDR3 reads TGTGCCAGCAGTCCTCCGTCTGGGGCCAACGTCCTGACTTTC. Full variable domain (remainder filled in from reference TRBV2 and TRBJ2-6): EPEVTQTPSHQVTQMGQEVILRCVPISNHLYFYWYRQILGQKVEFLVSFYNNEISEKSEIFDDQFSVERPDGSNFTLKIRSTKLEDSAMYFCASSPPSGANVLTFGAGSRLTVL.

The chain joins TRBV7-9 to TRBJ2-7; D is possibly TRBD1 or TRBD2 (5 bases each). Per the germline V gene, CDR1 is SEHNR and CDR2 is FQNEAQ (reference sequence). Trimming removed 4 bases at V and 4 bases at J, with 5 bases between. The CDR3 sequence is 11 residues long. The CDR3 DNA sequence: TGTGCCAGCAGCTGGGGGTACGAGCAGTACTTC. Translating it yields CASSWGYEQYF.

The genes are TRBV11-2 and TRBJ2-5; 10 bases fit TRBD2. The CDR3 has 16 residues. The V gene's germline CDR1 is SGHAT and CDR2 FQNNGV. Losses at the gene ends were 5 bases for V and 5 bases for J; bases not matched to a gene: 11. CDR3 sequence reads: CASSPGVAGGRETQYF. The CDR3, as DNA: TGTGCCAGCAGCCCGGGGGTAGCGGGAGGCCGGGAGACCCAGTACTTC. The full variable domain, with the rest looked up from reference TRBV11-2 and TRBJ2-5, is EAGVAQSPRYKIIEKRQSVAFWCNPISGHATLYWYQQILGQGPKLLIQFQNNGVVDDSQLPKDRFSAERLKGVDSTLKIQPAKLEDSAVYLCASSPGVAGGRETQYFGPGTRLLVL.

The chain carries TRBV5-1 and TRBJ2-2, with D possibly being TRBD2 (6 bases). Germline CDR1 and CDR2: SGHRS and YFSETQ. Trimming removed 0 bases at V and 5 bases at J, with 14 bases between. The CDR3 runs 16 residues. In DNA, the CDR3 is TGCGCCAGCAGCTTGGCTGGCGGGACCGGGACCGGGGAGCTGTTTTTT. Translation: CASSLAGGTGTGELFF.

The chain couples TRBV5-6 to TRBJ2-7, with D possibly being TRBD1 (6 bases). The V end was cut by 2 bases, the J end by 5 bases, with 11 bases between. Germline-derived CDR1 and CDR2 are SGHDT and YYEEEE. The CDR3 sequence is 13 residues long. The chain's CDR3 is CASSFFRGNEQYF. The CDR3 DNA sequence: TGTGCCAGCAGCTTCTTCAGGGGTAACGAGCAGTACTTC.

The chain's CDR3 is CAIHWGAISTNEKLFF. CDR3 DNA: TGTGCCATCCATTGGGGCGCCATTTCAACTAATGAAAAACTGTTTTTT. The chain links TRBV19 to TRBJ1-4, with D maybe TRBD1 (5 bases). V lost 10 bases, J lost 0 bases, and 18 bases lay in between. Germline CDR1 is LNHDA and CDR2 is SQIVND (reference sequence). The CDR3 loop spans 16 amino acids.

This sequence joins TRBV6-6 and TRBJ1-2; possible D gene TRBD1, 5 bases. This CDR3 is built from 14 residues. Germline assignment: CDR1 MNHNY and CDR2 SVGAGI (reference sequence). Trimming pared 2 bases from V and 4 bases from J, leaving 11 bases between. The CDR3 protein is CASSYDVRGYGYTF. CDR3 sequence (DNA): TGTGCCAGCAGTTACGATGTGAGGGGCTATGGCTACACCTTC.

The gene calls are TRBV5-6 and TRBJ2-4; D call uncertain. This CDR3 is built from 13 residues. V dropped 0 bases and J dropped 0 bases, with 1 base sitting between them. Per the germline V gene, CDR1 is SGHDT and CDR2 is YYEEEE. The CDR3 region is CASSLVAKNIQYF. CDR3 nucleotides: TGTGCCAGCAGCTTGGTAGCCAAAAACATTCAGTACTTC.

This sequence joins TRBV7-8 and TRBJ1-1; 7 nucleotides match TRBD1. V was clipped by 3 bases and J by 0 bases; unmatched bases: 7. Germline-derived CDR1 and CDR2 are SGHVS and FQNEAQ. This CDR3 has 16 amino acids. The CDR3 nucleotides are TGTGCCAGCAGCTTCCTTTTCGGGACAGTGAACACTGAAGCTTTCTTT. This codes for CASSFLFGTVNTEAFF.

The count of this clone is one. The CDR3 region is CASSLVPGEGYQPQHF. CDR3 in DNA: TGTGCCAGCAGCTTGGTACCAGGGGAGGGGTATCAGCCCCAGCATTTT. The chain joins TRBV5-5 to TRBJ1-5, with D perhaps TRBD1 (6 bases). Germline V gene lookup returns CDR1 SGHKS and CDR2 YYEKEE (reference sequence). The germline V and J ends were trimmed by 0 bases and 5 bases, with 15 bases remaining between them. The CDR3 is 16 amino acids.

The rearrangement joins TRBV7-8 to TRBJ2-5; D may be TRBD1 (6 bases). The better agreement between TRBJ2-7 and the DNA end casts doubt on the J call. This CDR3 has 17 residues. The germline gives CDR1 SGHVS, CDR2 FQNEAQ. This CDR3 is CASSLGWGPPVDYEQYF. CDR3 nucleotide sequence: TGTGCCAGCAGCTTAGGATGGGGGCCGCCGGTGGACTACGAGCAGTACTTC.

The CDR3 region has the DNA TGTGCCAGTAGTCCCCAAAATCAGCCCCAGCATTTT. Translated: CASSPQNQPQHF. The chain employs TRBV19 and TRBJ1-5; D remains ambiguous. The CDR3 extends over 12 amino acids. Germline V gene sequence: CDR1 LNHDA, CDR2 SQIVND (reference sequence). V lost 5 bases and J 4 bases, leaving 6 bases between the germline ends.

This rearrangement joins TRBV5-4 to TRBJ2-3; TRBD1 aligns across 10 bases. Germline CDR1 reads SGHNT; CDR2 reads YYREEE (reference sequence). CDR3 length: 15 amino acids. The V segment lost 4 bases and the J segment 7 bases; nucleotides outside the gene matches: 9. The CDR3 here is CASSPATGGRNTQYF. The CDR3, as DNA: TGTGCCAGCAGCCCCGCGACAGGGGGCAGAAATACGCAGTATTTT.

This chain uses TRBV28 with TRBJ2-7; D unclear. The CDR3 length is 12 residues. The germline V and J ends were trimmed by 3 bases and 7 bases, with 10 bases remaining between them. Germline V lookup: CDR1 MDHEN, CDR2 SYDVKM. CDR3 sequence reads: CASSFVTYEQYF. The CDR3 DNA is TGTGCCAGCAGTTTTGTTACGTATGAGCAGTACTTC.

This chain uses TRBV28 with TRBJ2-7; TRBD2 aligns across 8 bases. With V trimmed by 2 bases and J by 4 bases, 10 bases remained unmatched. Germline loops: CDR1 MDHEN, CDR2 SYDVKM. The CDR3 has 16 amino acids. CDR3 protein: CASSLPGIAGPYEQYF. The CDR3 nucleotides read TGTGCCAGCAGTTTACCCGGGATAGCGGGGCCATACGAGCAGTACTTC.